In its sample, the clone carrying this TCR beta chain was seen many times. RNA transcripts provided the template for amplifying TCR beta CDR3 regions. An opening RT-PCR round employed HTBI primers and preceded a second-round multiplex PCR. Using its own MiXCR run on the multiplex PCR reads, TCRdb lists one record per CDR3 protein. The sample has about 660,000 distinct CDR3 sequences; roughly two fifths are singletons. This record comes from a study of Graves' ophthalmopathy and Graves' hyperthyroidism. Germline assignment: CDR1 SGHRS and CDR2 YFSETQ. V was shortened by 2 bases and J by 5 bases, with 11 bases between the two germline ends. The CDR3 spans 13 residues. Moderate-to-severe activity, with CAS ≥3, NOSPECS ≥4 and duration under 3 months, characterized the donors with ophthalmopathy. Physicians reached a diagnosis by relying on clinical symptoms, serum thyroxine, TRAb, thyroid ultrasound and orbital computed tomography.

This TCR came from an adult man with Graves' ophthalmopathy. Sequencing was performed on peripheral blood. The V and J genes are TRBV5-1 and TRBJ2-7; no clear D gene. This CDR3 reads CASSLELIDEQYF. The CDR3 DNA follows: TGCGCCAGCAGCTTAGAGCTCATCGACGAGCAGTACTTC. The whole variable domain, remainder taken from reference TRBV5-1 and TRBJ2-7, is KAGVTQTPRYLIKTRGQQVTLSCSPISGHRSVSWYQQTPGQGLQFLFEYFSETQRNKGNFPGRFSGRQFSNSRSEMNVSTLELGDSALYLCASSLELIDEQYFGPGTRLTVT.